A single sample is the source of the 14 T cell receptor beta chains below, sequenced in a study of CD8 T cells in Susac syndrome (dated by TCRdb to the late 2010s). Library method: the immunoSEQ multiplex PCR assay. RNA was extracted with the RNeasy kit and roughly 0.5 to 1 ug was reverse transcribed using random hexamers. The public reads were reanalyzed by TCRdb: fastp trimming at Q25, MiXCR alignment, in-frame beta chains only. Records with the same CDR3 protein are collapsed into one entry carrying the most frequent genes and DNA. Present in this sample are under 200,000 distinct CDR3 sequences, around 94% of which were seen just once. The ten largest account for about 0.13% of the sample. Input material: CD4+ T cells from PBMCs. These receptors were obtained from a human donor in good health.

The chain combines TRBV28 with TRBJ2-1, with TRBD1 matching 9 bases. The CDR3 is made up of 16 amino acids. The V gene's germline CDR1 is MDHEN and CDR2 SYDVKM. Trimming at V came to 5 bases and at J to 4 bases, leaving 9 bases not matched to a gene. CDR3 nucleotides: TGTGCCAGCAGTCCATCCCGGGGACAGGGTTACAATGAGCAGTTCTTC. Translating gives CASSPSRGQGYNEQFF.

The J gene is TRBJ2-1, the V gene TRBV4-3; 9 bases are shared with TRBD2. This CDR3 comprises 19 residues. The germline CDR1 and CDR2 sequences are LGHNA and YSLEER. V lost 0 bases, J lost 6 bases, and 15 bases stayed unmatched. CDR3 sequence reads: CASSQDRLAGGHWSNEQFF. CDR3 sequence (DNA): TGCGCCAGCAGCCAAGATCGTTTGGCGGGGGGGCACTGGTCCAATGAGCAGTTCTTC.

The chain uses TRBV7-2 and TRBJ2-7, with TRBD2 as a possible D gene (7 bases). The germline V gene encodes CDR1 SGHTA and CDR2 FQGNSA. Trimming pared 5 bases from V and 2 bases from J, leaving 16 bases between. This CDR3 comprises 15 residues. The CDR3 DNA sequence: TGTGCCAGCAGCCCCGGGCGGGGGCCTGCCTACGAGCAGTACTTC. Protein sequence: CASSPGRGPAYEQYF.

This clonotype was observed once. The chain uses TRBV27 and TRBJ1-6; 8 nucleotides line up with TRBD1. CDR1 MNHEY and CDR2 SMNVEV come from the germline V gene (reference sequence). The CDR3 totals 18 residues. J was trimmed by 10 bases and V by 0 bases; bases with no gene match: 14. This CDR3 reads CASSLSPALTGVGSPLHF. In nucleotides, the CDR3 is TGTGCCAGCAGTTTATCCCCCGCTCTGACAGGGGTTGGCTCACCCCTCCACTTT.

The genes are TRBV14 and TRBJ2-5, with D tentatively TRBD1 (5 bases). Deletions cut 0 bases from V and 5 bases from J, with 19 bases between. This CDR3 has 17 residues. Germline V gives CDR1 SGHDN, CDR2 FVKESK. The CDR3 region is CASSQDPPGRVRETQYF. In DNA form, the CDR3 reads TGTGCCAGCAGCCAAGACCCCCCGGGCAGGGTTCGGGAGACCCAGTACTTC.

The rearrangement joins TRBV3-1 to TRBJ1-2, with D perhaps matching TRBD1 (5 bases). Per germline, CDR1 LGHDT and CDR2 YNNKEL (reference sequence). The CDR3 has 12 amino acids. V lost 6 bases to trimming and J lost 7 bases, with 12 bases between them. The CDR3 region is CASSPDGGGYTF. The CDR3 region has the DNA TGTGCCAGCAGTCCTGACGGGGGTGGCTACACCTTC.

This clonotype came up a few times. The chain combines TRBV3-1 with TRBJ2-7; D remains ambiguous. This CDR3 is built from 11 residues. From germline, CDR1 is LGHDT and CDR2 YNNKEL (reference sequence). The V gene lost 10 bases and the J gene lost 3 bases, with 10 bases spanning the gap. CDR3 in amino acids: CATSRGYEQYF. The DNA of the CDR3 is TGTGCCACCTCTCGAGGCTACGAGCAGTACTTC.

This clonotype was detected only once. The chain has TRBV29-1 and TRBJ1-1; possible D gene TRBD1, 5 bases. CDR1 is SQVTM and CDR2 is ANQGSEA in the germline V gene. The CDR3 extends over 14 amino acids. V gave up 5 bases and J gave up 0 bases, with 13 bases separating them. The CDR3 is CSVTGGSLNTEAFF. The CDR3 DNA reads TGCAGCGTTACGGGGGGGAGTTTGAACACTGAAGCTTTCTTT.

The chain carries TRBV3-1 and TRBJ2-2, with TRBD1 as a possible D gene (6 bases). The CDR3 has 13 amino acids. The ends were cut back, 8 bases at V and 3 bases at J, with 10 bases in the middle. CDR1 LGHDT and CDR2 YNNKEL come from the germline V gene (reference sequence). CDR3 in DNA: TGTGCCAGCGGGACACCTTACACCGGGGAGCTGTTTTTT. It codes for CASGTPYTGELFF.

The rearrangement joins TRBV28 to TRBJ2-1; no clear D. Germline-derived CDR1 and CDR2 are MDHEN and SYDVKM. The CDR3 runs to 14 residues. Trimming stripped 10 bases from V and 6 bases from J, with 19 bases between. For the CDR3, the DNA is TGTGCCACCCGCGAGGACCCCCAAACCAATGAGCAGTTCTTC. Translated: CATREDPQTNEQFF. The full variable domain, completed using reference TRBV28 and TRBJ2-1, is DVKVTQSSRYLVKRTGEKVFLECVQDMDHENMFWYRQDPGLGLRLIYFSYDVKMKEKGDIPEGYSVSREKKERFSLILESASTNQTSMYLCATREDPQTNEQFFGPGTRLTVL.

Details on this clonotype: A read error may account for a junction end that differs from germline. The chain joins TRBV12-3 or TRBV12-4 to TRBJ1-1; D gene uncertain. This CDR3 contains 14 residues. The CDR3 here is CASSSPGLDTEACF. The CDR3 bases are TGTGCCAGCAGTTCCCCCGGGCTCGACACTGAAGCTTGCTTT.

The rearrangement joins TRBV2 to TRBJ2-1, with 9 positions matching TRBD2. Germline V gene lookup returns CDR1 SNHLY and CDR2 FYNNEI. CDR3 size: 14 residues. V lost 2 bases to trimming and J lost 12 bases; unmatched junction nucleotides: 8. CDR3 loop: CASSENSGGSSQFF. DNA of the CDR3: TGTGCCAGCAGTGAAAATAGCGGGGGTTCCTCGCAGTTCTTC.

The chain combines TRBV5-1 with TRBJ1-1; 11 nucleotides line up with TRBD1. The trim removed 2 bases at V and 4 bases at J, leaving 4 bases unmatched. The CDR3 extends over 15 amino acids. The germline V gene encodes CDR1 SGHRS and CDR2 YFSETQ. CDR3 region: CASSLWGTGGTEAFF. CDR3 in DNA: TGCGCCAGCAGCTTATGGGGGACAGGGGGCACTGAAGCTTTCTTT.

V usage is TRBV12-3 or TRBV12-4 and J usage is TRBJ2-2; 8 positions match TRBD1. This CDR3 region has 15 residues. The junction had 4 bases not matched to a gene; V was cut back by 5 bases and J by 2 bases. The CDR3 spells CASSRGQDNTGELFF. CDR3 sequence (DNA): TGTGCCAGCAGTCGGGGACAGGATAACACCGGGGAGCTGTTTTTT.